This T cell receptor (beta chain) emerged from a study of CD8 T cells in ankylosing spondylitis. Germline trimming cut 4 bases from V and 0 bases from J; bases unmatched to any gene: 6. The CDR3 loop spans 17 amino acids. CDR1 and CDR2 from the germline V gene are SGHRS and YFSETQ. Study results and caveats: Seemingly characteristic of ankylosing spondylitis blood was a TCR beta motif consisting of under 10 highly homologous variants.

TCRdb analysed the 5' RACE reads with MiXCR anew, one entry per CDR3 protein. The repertoire consists of 200,000 to 250,000 distinct CDR3 sequences, with around 16% occurring once and the leading ten covering approximately 46%. About this clonotype: Its specificity is not known.

This clonotype originated in a male donor with ankylosing spondylitis. Sample: blood, either unsorted or a sorted T cell fraction (not recorded which). This chain links TRBV5-1 with TRBJ2-3, with 12 positions matching TRBD2. The CDR3 reads CASSGGLAGPSTDTQYF. The CDR3 DNA is TGCGCCAGCAGCGGAGGACTAGCGGGACCCAGCACAGATACGCAGTATTTT.